Below are 24 T cell receptor beta chains sequenced from a single sample in a study of CD8+ T cells in alopecia areata. The sequencing template was cDNA reverse transcribed from extracted RNA. TCRdb keeps only in-frame clones here, not all; method: immunoSEQ multiplex PCR. The sample lists 180,000 or so clones, roughly half occurring once. Treatment in this sample: oral pan-JAK inhibitor, 5-10 mg twice daily. Here the sequenced sample was CD8+ T cells sorted from blood, taken at week 52, from a patient treated with tofacitinib. These receptors all come from a human donor with alopecia areata.

The CDR3: CASSPLTDRELHGYTF. CDR3 coding DNA: TGCGCCAGCAGCCCGTTAACGGACAGGGAATTACATGGCTACACCTTC. The chain is built from TRBV4-3 and TRBJ1-2; 8 nucleotides agree with TRBD1. Per the germline V gene, CDR1 is LGHNA and CDR2 is YSLEER. V lost 4 bases, J lost 6 bases, and 13 bases stayed unmatched. CDR3 length: 16 residues.

V gene TRBV30 combines with J gene TRBJ2-7; 9 bases are a match to TRBD1. With 5 bases clipped from V and 0 bases from J, the junction kept 11 bases outside the gene matches. Per the germline V gene, CDR1 is GTSNPN and CDR2 is SVGIG (reference sequence). The CDR3 totals 16 residues. CDR3 sequence (DNA): TGTGCCTGGGATATTACAGGGGGCCCTAGCTCCTACGAGCAGTACTTC. Protein product: CAWDITGGPSSYEQYF. The entire variable domain, with the rest obtained from reference TRBV30 and TRBJ2-7, is as follows: SQTIHQWPATLVQPVGSPLSLECTVEGTSNPNLYWYRQAAGRGLQLLFYSVGIGQISSEVPQNLSASRPQDRQFILSSKKLLLSDSGFYLCAWDITGGPSSYEQYFGPGTRLTVT.

The rearrangement uses TRBV29-1 and TRBJ1-1; D is undetermined. This CDR3 contains 14 residues. The germline CDR1 and CDR2 sequences are SQVTM and ANQGSEA. Trimming took 5 bases from V and 5 from J, leaving 18 bases between them. The CDR3 region is CSVLGVPGYTEAFF. CDR3 sequence (DNA): TGCAGCGTTTTGGGCGTTCCGGGTTATACTGAAGCTTTCTTT.

This clone was recorded a few times. The chain joins TRBV5-1 to TRBJ1-6; no definite D call. This CDR3 is built from 17 residues. Germline loops: CDR1 SGHRS, CDR2 YFSETQ. V shed 0 bases and J shed 6 bases, with 16 bases lying between them. For the CDR3, the DNA is TGCGCCAGCAGCTTGGAGCCAGCCCGGGCGGTTAATTCACCCCTCCACTTT. Protein sequence: CASSLEPARAVNSPLHF.

This clone has just a few counts. This chain connects TRBV5-1 to TRBJ2-3, with D tentatively TRBD1 (5 bases). The V and J ends lost 2 bases and 0 bases respectively, with 10 bases between them. CDR1 is SGHRS and CDR2 is YFSETQ in the germline V gene. This CDR3 is 15 amino acids long. This CDR3 reads CASSFQGHSTDTQYF. For the CDR3, the DNA is TGCGCCAGCAGCTTTCAGGGCCACAGCACAGATACGCAGTATTTT.

This clone was observed a handful of times. This sequence joins TRBV6-5 and TRBJ2-2, with D tentatively TRBD1 (6 bases). Germline CDR1 and CDR2: MNHEY and SVGAGI. Trimming pared 4 bases from V and 1 base from J, leaving 10 bases between. This CDR3 region has 15 residues. The CDR3 DNA follows: TGTGCCAGCAGTTTTCAGGGGAAGAACACCGGGGAGCTGTTTTTT. Translated: CASSFQGKNTGELFF.

The CDR3 region is CASSSRDRDTEAFF. The CDR3 DNA reads as TGTGCCAGCAGCTCCCGGGACAGGGACACTGAAGCTTTCTTT. V and J are TRBV7-9 and TRBJ1-1; 9 nucleotides match TRBD1. J gave up 3 bases and V 4 bases, and 3 bases lay outside the gene matches. Germline V gene lookup returns CDR1 SEHNR and CDR2 FQNEAQ (reference sequence). CDR3 length equals 14 residues.

This clone was picked up one time. The rearrangement joins TRBV9 to TRBJ1-2; D is undetermined. This CDR3 is 13 amino acids long. Germline V gene lookup returns CDR1 SGDLS and CDR2 YYNGEE. Trimming stripped 7 bases from V and 3 bases from J, with 13 bases between. This CDR3 reads CASDSGRYYGYTF. DNA of the CDR3: TGTGCCAGCGATTCTGGTCGCTACTATGGCTACACCTTC.

The gene calls are TRBV20-1 and TRBJ1-4; D call uncertain. The CDR3 totals 10 residues. The V end was cut by 7 bases, the J end by 7 bases, with 7 bases between. CDR1 and CDR2 from the germline V gene are DFQATT and SNEGSKA (reference sequence). The CDR3 coding sequence is TGCAGTGGCCTGGCTGAAAAACTGTTTTTT. Its translation: CSGLAEKLFF.

As DNA, the CDR3 is TGCGCCAGCAGCCAAGCTCCGGGCAGGCTGACTGGGGCCAACGTCCTGACTTTC. This gives the protein CASSQAPGRLTGANVLTF. The chain uses TRBV4-3 and TRBJ2-6; D is unresolved. This CDR3 has 18 amino acids. The germline gives CDR1 LGHNA, CDR2 YSLEER. V lost 1 base to trimming and J lost 2 bases, with 15 bases between them.

The chain couples TRBV5-6 to TRBJ2-7, with 12 bases identical to TRBD1. This CDR3 contains 14 residues. Trimming took 6 bases from V and 5 from J; bases not matched to a gene: 6. Per germline, CDR1 SGHDT and CDR2 YYEEEE. For the CDR3, the DNA is TGTGCCAGCACCGGCTGGGACAGGGGGCACGAGCAGTACTTC. This encodes CASTGWDRGHEQYF.

The chain uses TRBV16 and TRBJ2-7; D perhaps matches TRBD1 (5 bases). The CDR3 consists of 12 residues. V was trimmed by 5 bases and J by 5 bases, leaving 10 bases between them. Germline V CDR1 and CDR2: KGHSY, FQNENV. The CDR3 reads CASSDSFNEQYF. CDR3 DNA: TGTGCCAGCAGCGACAGTTTTAACGAGCAGTACTTC.

J is TRBJ2-7 and V is TRBV6-5, with D possibly TRBD2 on 6 matching bases. The CDR3 totals 15 residues. V lost 0 bases, J lost 4 bases, and 13 bases lay in between. From germline, CDR1 is MNHEY and CDR2 SVGAGI. The CDR3: CASSYSIQGGYEQYF. The DNA of the CDR3 is TGTGCCAGCAGTTACTCGATCCAGGGAGGTTACGAGCAGTACTTC.

The J gene is TRBJ2-1, the V gene TRBV29-1; TRBD2 aligns across 11 bases. The CDR3 covers 16 residues. The junction had 10 bases not matched to a gene; V was cut back by 3 bases and J by 6 bases. Germline V gene lookup returns CDR1 SQVTM and CDR2 ANQGSEA. The chain's CDR3 is CSVEVFGGLAVNEQFF. CDR3 DNA: TGCAGCGTTGAGGTATTTGGGGGACTAGCGGTCAATGAGCAGTTCTTC.

This clone was counted only a few times. The genes are TRBV29-1 and TRBJ2-3; 8 bases match TRBD1. There are 14 residues in the CDR3. The V and J ends lost 1 base and 3 bases, in that order; junction bases with no gene match: 3. CDR1 and CDR2 from the germline V gene are SQVTM and ANQGSEA. In DNA, the CDR3 is TGCAGCGTTGAAGGGACAGGGTGGACAGATACGCAGTATTTT. It encodes CSVEGTGWTDTQYF.

The genes are TRBV25-1 and TRBJ1-2; D possibly corresponds to TRBD1 (6 bases). This CDR3 is 12 amino acids long. Between the trimmed V and J ends, which lost 4 bases and 8 bases, there was a span of 11 bases. Per germline, CDR1 MGHDK and CDR2 SYGVNS. CDR3 sequence reads: CASSGRGEGYTF. The CDR3 DNA sequence: TGTGCCAGCAGTGGCAGGGGCGAAGGCTACACCTTC.

The gene calls are TRBV27 and TRBJ1-5; D ambiguous. The germline V and J ends were trimmed by 8 bases and 0 bases, with 14 bases remaining between them. There are 15 residues in the CDR3. Germline lookup yields CDR1 MNHEY and CDR2 SMNVEV (reference sequence). The CDR3 spells CASPRRRSSNQPQHF. CDR3 coding DNA: TGTGCCAGCCCTCGGCGCCGATCTAGCAATCAGCCCCAGCATTTT.

V and J are TRBV4-3 and TRBJ1-2, with D possibly being TRBD1 (6 bases). The germline V and J ends were trimmed by 0 bases and 6 bases, with 17 bases remaining between them. Germline V CDR1 and CDR2: LGHNA, YSLEER. CDR3 length equals 16 residues. In DNA, the CDR3 is TGCGCCAGCAGCCAAGATAGAGGACAGCCTTGGGATGGCTACACCTTC. It translates to CASSQDRGQPWDGYTF.

The chain carries TRBV7-9 and TRBJ1-1, with D possibly being TRBD1 (5 bases). Trimming left V 5 bases short and J 0 bases short, with 16 bases between. Germline loops: CDR1 SEHNR, CDR2 FQNEAQ (reference sequence). The CDR3 has 16 amino acids. The CDR3 is CASSIGPGRLNTEAFF. The CDR3 DNA sequence: TGTGCCAGCAGCATCGGCCCGGGACGGCTGAACACTGAAGCTTTCTTT.

The chain carries TRBV2 and TRBJ2-2; 10 nucleotides line up with TRBD2. Germline V gives CDR1 SNHLY, CDR2 FYNNEI. CDR3 size: 15 residues. J gave up 2 bases and V 5 bases, and 2 bases lay outside the gene matches. CDR3 protein: CASSLAGGNTGELFF. CDR3 sequence (DNA): TGTGCCAGCAGTTTAGCGGGGGGCAACACCGGGGAGCTGTTTTTT.

The rearrangement joins TRBV7-9 to TRBJ1-2, with TRBD1 as a possible D gene (6 bases). CDR3 length: 15 amino acids. Per germline, CDR1 SEHNR and CDR2 FQNEAQ (reference sequence). The germline V and J ends were trimmed by 1 base and 4 bases, with 13 bases remaining between them. In DNA form, the CDR3 reads TGTGCCAGCAGCTTAGATCGGGGGCACGGCTATGGCTACACCTTC. Residues: CASSLDRGHGYGYTF.

V gene TRBV11-1 combines with J gene TRBJ2-7; TRBD1 aligns across 7 bases. Germline V gene lookup returns CDR1 SGHAT and CDR2 FQDESV (reference sequence). The CDR3 covers 14 residues. With V trimmed by 1 base and J by 2 bases, 2 bases remained unmatched. The CDR3, as DNA: TGTGCCAGCAGCTTAGACCAGGGGGCCTACGAGCAGTACTTC. Translation: CASSLDQGAYEQYF.

CDR3 protein: CASSKHPGKDNEQFF. CDR3 nucleotides: TGCGCCAGCAGCAAACACCCGGGCAAAGACAATGAGCAGTTCTTC. This chain links TRBV5-1 with TRBJ2-1; D gene ambiguous. Germline V lookup: CDR1 SGHRS, CDR2 YFSETQ. The length of the CDR3 is 15 residues. V shed 4 bases and J shed 5 bases, with 16 bases lying between them.

The chain joins TRBV27 to TRBJ2-5; TRBD1 agrees at 7 bases. This CDR3 comprises 14 residues. The germline V gene encodes CDR1 MNHEY and CDR2 SMNVEV (reference sequence). Unmatched junction bases numbered 3, after V lost 2 bases and J lost 3 bases. CDR3 in DNA: TGTGCCAGCAGTTTAAGACAGGGCGAAGAGACCCAGTACTTC. Translating it yields CASSLRQGEETQYF.